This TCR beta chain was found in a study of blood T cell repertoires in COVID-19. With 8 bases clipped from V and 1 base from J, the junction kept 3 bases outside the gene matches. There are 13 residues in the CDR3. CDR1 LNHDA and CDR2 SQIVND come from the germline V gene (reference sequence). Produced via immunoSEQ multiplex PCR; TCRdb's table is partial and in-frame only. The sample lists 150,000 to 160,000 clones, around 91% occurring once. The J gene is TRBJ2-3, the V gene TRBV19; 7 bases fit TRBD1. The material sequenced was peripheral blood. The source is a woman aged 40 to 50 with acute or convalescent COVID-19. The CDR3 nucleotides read TGTGCCAGTCGAGGGGGCGGCACAGATACGCAGTATTTT. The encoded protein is CASRGGGTDTQYF.